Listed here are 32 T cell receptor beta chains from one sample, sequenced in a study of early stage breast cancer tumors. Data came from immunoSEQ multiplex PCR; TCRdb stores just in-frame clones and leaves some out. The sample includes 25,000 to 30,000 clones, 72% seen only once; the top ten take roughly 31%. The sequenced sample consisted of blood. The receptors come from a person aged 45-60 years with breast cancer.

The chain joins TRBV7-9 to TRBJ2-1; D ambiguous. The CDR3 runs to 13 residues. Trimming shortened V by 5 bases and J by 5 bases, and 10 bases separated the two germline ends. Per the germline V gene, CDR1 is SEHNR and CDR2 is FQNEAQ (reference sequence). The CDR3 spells CASSPGRNNEQFF. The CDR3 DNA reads TGTGCCAGCAGCCCCGGACGGAACAATGAGCAGTTCTTC. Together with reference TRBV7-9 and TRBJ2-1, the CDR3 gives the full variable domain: DTGVSQNPRHKITKRGQNVTFRCDPISEHNRLYWYRQTLGQGPEFLTYFQNEAQLEKSRLLSDRFSAERPKGSFSTLEIQRTEQGDSAMYLCASSPGRNNEQFFGPGTRLTVL.

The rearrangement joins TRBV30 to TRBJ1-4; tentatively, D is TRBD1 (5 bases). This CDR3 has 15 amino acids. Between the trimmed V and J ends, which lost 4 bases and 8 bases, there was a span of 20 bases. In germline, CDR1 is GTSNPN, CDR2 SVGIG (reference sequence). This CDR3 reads CAWNDPGTGGEKLFF. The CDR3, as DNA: TGTGCCTGGAACGATCCCGGGACGGGCGGGGAAAAACTGTTTTTT.

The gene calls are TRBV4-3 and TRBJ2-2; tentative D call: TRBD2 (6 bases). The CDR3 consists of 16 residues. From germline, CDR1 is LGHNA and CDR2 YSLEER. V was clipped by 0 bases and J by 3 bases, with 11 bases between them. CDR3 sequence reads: CASSQDLGGHTGELFF. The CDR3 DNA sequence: TGCGCCAGCAGCCAAGATCTGGGGGGACACACCGGGGAGCTGTTTTTT.

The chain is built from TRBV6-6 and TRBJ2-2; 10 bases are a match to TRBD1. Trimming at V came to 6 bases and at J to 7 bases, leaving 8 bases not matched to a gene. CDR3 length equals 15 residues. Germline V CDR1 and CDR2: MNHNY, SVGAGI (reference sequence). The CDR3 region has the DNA TGTGCCAGCAGACCGGACAGGGGGAGTCTCGGGGAGCTGTTTTTT. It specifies CASRPDRGSLGELFF.

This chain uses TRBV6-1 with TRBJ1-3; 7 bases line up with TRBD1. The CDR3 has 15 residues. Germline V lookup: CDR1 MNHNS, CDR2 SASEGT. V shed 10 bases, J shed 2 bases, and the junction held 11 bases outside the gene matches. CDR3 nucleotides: TGTGCCATTAAGCCCCAGGGGGTCGCTGGAAACACCATATATTTT. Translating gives CAIKPQGVAGNTIYF.

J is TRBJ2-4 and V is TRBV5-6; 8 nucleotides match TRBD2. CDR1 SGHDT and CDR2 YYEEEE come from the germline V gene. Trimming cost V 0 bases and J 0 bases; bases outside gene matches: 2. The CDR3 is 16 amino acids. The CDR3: CASSLVSGKAKNIQYF. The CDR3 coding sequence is TGTGCCAGCAGCTTGGTTAGCGGGAAAGCCAAAAACATTCAGTACTTC. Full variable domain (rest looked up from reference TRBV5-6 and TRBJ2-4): DAGVTQSPTHLIKTRGQQVTLRCSPKSGHDTVSWYQQALGQGPQFIFQYYEEEERQRGNFPDRFSGHQFPNYSSELNVNALLLGDSALYLCASSLVSGKAKNIQYFGAGTRLSVL.

The DNA of the CDR3 is TGCGCCAGCAGCCAAGAAAACAGCGGGAGGTACGAGCAGTACTTC. This codes for CASSQENSGRYEQYF. The V gene is TRBV4-3, the J gene TRBJ2-7; 9 bases align to TRBD2. Germline CDR1 reads LGHNA; CDR2 reads YSLEER. The CDR3 runs to 15 residues. J was trimmed by 4 bases and V by 0 bases; bases with no gene match: 4.

The CDR3 nucleotides are TGTGCCAGCAGCGCCAGTGAGGGATCAGATACGCAGTATTTT. Protein: CASSASEGSDTQYF. The genes are TRBV7-8 and TRBJ2-3; D may be TRBD2 (5 bases). Per germline, CDR1 SGHVS and CDR2 FQNEAQ. Trimming cost V 5 bases and J 4 bases, with 13 bases left between them. CDR3 length equals 14 residues. Combining the CDR3 with reference TRBV7-8 and TRBJ2-3 gives the whole variable domain GAGVSQSPRYKVAKRGQDVALRCDPISGHVSLFWYQQALGQGPEFLTYFQNEAQLDKSGLPSDRFFAERPEGSVSTLKIQRTQQEDSAVYLCASSASEGSDTQYFGPGTRLTVL.

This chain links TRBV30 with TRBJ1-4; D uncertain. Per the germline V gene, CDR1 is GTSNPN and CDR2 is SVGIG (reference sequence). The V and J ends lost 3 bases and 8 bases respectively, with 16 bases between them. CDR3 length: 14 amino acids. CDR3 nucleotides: TGTGCCTGGAGCGTGGGGAACCGCTACGAAAAACTGTTTTTT. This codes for CAWSVGNRYEKLFF.

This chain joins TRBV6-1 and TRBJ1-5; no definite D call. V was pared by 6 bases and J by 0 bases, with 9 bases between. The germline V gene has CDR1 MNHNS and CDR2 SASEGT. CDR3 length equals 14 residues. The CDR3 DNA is TGTGCCAGCAGCGTTATGTATAGCAATCAGCCCCAGCATTTT. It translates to CASSVMYSNQPQHF.

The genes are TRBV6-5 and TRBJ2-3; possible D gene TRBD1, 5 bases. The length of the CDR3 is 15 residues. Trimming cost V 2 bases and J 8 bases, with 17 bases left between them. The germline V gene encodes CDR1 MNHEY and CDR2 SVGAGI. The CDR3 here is CASSYGGQGIGTQYF. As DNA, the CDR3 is TGTGCCAGCAGTTACGGCGGCCAGGGCATCGGTACGCAGTATTTT.

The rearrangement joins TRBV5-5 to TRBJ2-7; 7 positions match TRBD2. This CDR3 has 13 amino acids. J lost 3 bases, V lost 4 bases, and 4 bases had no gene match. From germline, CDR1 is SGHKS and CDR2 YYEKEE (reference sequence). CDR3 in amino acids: CASSQGGSYEQYF. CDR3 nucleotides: TGTGCCAGCAGCCAGGGCGGGAGCTACGAGCAGTACTTC.

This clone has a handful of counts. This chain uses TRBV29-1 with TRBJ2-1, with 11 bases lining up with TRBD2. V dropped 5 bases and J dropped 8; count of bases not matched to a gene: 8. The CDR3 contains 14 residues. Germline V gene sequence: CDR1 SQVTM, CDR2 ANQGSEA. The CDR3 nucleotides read TGCAGCGTTCAAAATAGCGGGAGGGCCGATGAGCAGTTCTTC. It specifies CSVQNSGRADEQFF.

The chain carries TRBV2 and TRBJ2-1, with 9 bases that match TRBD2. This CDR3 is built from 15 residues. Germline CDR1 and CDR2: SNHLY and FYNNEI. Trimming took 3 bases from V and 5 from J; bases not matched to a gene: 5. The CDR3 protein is CASSDPLAGNNEQFF. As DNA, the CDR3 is TGTGCCAGCAGTGACCCGCTAGCGGGGAACAATGAGCAGTTCTTC.

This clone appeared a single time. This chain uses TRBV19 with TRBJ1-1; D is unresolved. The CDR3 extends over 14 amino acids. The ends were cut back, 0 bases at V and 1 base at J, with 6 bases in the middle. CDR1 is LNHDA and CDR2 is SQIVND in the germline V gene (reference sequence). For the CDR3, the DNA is TGTGCCAGTAGTATAGATCCGGGGAACACTGAAGCTTTCTTT. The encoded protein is CASSIDPGNTEAFF.

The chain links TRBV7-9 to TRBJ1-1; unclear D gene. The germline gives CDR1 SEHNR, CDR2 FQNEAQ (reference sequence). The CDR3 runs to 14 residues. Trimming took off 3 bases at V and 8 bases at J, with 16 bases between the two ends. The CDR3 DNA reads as TGTGCCAGCAGCTTGGCGATAACCCGGGCCGAAGCTTTCTTT. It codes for CASSLAITRAEAFF.

The CDR3 region has the DNA TGTGCCTGGAGTGTAGGGGTTAGCAATGAGCAGTTCTTC. As protein: CAWSVGVSNEQFF. V and J are TRBV30 and TRBJ2-1, with a weak D call TRBD1 (5 bases). Trimming shortened V by 0 bases and J by 6 bases, and 9 bases separated the two germline ends. The CDR3 covers 13 residues. The germline V gene encodes CDR1 GTSNPN and CDR2 SVGIG (reference sequence).

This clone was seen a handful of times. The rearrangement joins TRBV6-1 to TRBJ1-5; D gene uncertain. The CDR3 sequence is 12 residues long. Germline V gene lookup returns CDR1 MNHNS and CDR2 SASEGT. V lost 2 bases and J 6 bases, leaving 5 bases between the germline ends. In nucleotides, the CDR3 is TGTGCCAGCAGTGAACCGGGTCAGCCCCAGCATTTT. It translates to CASSEPGQPQHF.

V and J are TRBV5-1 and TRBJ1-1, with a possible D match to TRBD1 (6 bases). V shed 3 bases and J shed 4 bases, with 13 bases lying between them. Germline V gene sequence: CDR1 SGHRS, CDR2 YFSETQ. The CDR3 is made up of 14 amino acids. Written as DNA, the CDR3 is TGCGCCAGCAGCTCGGAACAGGGTTTCACTGAAGCTTTCTTT. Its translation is CASSSEQGFTEAFF.

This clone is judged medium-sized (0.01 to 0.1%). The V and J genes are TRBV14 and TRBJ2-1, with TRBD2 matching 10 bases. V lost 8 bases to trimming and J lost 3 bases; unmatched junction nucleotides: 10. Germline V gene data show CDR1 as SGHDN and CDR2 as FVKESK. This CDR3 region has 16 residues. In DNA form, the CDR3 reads TGTGCCAGCTCCTATCTAGCGGGAGTAGTCTACAATGAGCAGTTCTTC. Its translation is CASSYLAGVVYNEQFF.

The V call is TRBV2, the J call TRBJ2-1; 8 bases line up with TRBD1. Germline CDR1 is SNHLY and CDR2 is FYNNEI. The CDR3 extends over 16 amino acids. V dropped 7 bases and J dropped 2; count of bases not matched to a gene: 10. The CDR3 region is CASTARTGTPYNEQFF. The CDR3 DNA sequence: TGTGCCAGCACGGCCCGGACAGGGACGCCCTACAATGAGCAGTTCTTC.

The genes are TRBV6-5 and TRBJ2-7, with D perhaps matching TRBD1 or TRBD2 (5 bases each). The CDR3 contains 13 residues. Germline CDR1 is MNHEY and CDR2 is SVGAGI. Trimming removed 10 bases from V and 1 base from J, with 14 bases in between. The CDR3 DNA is TGTGCCACCCGAAGGGGACCTTCCTACGAGCAGTACTTC. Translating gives CATRRGPSYEQYF.

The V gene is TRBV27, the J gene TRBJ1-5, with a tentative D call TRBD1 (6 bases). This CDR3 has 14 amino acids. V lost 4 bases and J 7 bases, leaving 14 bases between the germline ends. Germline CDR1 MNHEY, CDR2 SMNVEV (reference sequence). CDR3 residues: CASSWQGLGQPQHF. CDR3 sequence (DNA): TGTGCCAGCAGTTGGCAGGGGCTAGGACAGCCCCAGCATTTT.

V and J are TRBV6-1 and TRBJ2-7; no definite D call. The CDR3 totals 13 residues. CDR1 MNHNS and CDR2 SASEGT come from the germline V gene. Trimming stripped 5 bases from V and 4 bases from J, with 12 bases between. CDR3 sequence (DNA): TGTGCCAGCAGTCCCTGGACCGGGTACGAGCAGTACTTC. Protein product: CASSPWTGYEQYF.

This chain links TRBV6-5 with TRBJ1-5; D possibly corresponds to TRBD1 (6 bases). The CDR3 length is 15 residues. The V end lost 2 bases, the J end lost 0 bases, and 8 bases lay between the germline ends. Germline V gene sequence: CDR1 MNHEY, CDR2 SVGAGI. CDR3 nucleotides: TGTGCCAGCAGTTACGGGGGCGGTAGCAATCAGCCCCAGCATTTT. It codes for CASSYGGGSNQPQHF.

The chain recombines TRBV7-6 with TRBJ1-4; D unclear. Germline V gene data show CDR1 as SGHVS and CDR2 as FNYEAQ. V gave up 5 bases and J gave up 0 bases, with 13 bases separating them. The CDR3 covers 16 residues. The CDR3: CASSPLTSATNEKLFF. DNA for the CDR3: TGTGCCAGCAGCCCGCTTACCAGCGCAACTAATGAAAAACTGTTTTTT.

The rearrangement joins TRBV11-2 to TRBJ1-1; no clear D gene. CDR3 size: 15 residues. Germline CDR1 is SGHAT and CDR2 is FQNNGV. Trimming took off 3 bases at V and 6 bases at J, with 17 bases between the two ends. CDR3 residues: CASSLGPGRRAEAFF. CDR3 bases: TGTGCCAGCAGCTTGGGCCCGGGGAGAAGGGCTGAAGCTTTCTTT.

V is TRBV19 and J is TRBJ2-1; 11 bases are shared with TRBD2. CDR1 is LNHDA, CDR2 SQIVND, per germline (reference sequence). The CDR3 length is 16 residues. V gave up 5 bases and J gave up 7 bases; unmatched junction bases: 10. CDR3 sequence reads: CASSSLAGGVRNEQFF. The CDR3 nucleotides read TGTGCCAGTAGTTCATTAGCGGGAGGGGTTAGGAATGAGCAGTTCTTC.

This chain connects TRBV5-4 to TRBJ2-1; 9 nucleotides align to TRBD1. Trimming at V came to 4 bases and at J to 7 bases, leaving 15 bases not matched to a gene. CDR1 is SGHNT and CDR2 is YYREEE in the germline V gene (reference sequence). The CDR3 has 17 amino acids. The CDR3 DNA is TGTGCCAGCAGCAATACCTGGGGACAGGGAGTTTCGAATGAGCAGTTCTTC. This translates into CASSNTWGQGVSNEQFF.

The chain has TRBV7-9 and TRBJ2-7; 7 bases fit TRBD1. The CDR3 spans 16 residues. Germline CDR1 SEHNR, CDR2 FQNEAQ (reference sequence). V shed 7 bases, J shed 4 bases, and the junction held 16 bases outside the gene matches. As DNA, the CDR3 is TGTGCCAGCACCTCTCATTCCGGGACAGACCCTTACGAGCAGTACTTC. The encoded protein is CASTSHSGTDPYEQYF.

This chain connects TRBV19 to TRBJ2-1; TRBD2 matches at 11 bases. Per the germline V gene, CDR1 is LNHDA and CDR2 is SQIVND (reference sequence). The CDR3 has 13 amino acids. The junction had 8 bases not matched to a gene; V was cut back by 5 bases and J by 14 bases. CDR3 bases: TGTGCCAGTAGTTCACTAGCGGGAGATTTAGAGTTCTTC. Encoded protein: CASSSLAGDLEFF.

The CDR3, as DNA: TGCAGCGTTAGGTTAGGGGACAGGGTGCAAGGCTACACCTTC. It is translated as CSVRLGDRVQGYTF. V is TRBV29-1 and J is TRBJ1-2; 9 bases fit TRBD1. The germline gives CDR1 SQVTM, CDR2 ANQGSEA. The CDR3 is 14 amino acids. The V and J ends lost 5 bases and 8 bases, in that order; junction bases with no gene match: 12.